The 8 T cell receptor beta chains presented below share a single source sample, sequenced in a study of CD8 T cells in Susac syndrome. Reverse transcription of roughly 0.5 to 1 ug RNA used random hexamers. TCRdb redid the calling of the immunoSEQ multiplex PCR reads with MiXCR, one entry per CDR3 protein. The sample lists 73,000 or so distinct CDR3 sequences, approximately 94% occurring once. Sequencing used CD8+ T cells from PBMCs. The receptors originated from a human donor with multiple sclerosis.

J is TRBJ1-2 and V is TRBV4-3; 7 bases match TRBD1. V lost 1 base and J lost 5; bases outside the gene matches: 7. The germline CDR1 and CDR2 sequences are LGHNA and YSLEER. The CDR3 has 15 amino acids. The CDR3 nucleotides are TGCGCCAGCAGCCAAGTTGAGGGACAGCGGTATGGCTACACCTTC. This codes for CASSQVEGQRYGYTF.

The chain carries TRBV3-1 and TRBJ2-3, with D possibly matching TRBD2 (7 bases). The CDR3 totals 17 residues. Trimming cost V 3 bases and J 5 bases, with 21 bases left between them. The germline CDR1 and CDR2 sequences are LGHDT and YNNKEL (reference sequence). The CDR3: CASSHFGGQGAGDTQYF. CDR3 in DNA: TGTGCCAGCAGCCATTTCGGGGGGCAAGGGGCCGGAGATACGCAGTATTTT.

The CDR3 DNA is TGCGCCAGCAGCCAAGTGGGCGGGGGAGAGAACACCGGGGAGCTGTTTTTT. It yields the protein CASSQVGGGENTGELFF. The chain joins TRBV4-3 to TRBJ2-2; TRBD2 aligns across 7 bases. With 1 base clipped from V and 1 base from J, the junction kept 6 bases outside the gene matches. The germline CDR1 and CDR2 sequences are LGHNA and YSLEER. The CDR3 has 17 amino acids.

This chain links TRBV12-3 or TRBV12-4 with TRBJ1-1; no reliable D call. V was clipped by 1 base and J by 0 bases, with 24 bases between them. The CDR3 contains 20 residues. The CDR3 region is CASSLVAPQRLAHMNTEAFF. The CDR3 DNA reads as TGTGCCAGCAGTTTAGTGGCCCCACAGAGACTTGCCCATATGAACACTGAAGCTTTCTTT.

This clonotype appeared a single time. The gene calls are TRBV13 and TRBJ1-5; weak D call: TRBD1 (5 bases). Looked up from germline, CDR1 is PRHDT and CDR2 is FYEKMQ (reference sequence). Trimming pared 0 bases from V and 4 bases from J, leaving 10 bases between. This CDR3 has 15 residues. The CDR3 DNA is TGTGCCAGCAGCTTAGGCAGGGTAGGAAATCAGCCCCAGCATTTT. Encoded protein: CASSLGRVGNQPQHF.

The rearrangement links TRBV27 to TRBJ2-1, with TRBD2 matching 7 bases. CDR1 is MNHEY, CDR2 SMNVEV, per germline (reference sequence). The CDR3 covers 14 residues. The trim removed 2 bases at V and 4 bases at J, leaving 2 bases unmatched. CDR3: CASSLSGEYNEQFF. The CDR3 nucleotides are TGTGCCAGCAGTTTAAGCGGGGAATACAATGAGCAGTTCTTC.

The V call is TRBV2, the J call TRBJ2-2; 9 bases align to TRBD1. There are 15 residues in the CDR3. In germline, CDR1 is SNHLY, CDR2 FYNNEI. With V trimmed by 6 bases and J by 10 bases, 12 bases remained unmatched. The CDR3, as DNA: TGTGCCAGCAGGACCGGGACAGGGCCTCAGGAGGAGCTGTTTTTT. It specifies CASRTGTGPQEELFF.

The J gene is TRBJ2-1, the V gene TRBV25-1; D could derive from TRBD1 or TRBD2 (5 bases each). From germline, CDR1 is MGHDK and CDR2 SYGVNS. CDR3 length equals 13 residues. Trimming took off 7 bases at V and 7 bases at J, with 14 bases between the two ends. CDR3 residues: CASTIGTINEQFF. The CDR3 DNA reads TGTGCCAGCACAATAGGGACCATAAATGAGCAGTTCTTC.